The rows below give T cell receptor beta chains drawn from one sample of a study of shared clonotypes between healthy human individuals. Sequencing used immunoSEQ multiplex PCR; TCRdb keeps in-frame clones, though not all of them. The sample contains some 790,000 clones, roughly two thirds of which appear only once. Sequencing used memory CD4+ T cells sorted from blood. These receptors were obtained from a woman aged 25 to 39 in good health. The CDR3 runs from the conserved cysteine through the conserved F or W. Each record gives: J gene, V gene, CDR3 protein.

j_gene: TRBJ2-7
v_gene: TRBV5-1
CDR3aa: CASSLVRTGMDEQYF

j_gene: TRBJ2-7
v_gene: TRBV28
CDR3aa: CATRLRAVTHYEQYF

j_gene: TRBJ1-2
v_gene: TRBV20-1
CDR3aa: CSVLWDRRAF

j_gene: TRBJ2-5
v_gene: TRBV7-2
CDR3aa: CASSLTPGETQYF

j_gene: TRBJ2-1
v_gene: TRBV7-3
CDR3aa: CASSDPLIASDEQFF

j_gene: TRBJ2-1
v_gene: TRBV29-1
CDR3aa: CSVEVPPPYNEQFF

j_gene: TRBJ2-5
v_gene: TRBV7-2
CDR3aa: CASSLGVAGAWETQYF

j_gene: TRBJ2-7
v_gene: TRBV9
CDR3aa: CASSVTRDSPYEQYF

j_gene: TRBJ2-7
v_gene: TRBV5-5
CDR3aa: CASRLGPGAGEQYF

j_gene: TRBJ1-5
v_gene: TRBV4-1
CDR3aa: CASSQGMARGGNQPQHF

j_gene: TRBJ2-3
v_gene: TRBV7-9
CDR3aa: CASSKGGGSTDTQYF

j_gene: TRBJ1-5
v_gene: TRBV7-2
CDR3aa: CASSLDIQSNQPQHF

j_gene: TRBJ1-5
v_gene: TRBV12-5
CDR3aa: CASDRDREAEPQHF

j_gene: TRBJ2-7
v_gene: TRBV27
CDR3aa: CASRPSRDRGTYEQYF

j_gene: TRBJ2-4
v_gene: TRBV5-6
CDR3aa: CASSSQGAPDIQYF

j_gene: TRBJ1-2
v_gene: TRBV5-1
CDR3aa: CASSLGHLRGSGYTF

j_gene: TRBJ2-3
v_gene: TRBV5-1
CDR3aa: CASSPSGRATDTQYF

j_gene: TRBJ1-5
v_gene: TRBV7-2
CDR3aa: CASSPGTGYAGSNQPQHF

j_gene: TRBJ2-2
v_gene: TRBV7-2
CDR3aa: CASSFLQGYIGELFF

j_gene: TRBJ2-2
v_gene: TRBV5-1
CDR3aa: CASSLRGTDAGAINTGELFF

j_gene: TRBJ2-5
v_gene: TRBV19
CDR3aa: CASSSRETQYF

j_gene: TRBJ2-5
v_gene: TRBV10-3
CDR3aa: CAISGKETQYF

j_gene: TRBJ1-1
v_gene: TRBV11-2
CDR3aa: CASSHRVDATEAFF

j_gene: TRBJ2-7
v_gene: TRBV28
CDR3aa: CASKASTYEQYF

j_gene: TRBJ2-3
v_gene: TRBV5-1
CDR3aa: CASSFGTGTDTQYF

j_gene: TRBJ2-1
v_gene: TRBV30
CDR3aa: CASPGLLSYNEQFF

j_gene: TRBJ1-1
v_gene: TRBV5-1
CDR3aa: CASSLGGDLNTEAFF

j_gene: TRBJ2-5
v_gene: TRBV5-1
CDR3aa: CASSPGTATGEQYF

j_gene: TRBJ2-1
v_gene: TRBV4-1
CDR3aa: CASSQDPPTSGRDEQFF

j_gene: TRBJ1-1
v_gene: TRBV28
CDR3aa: CASSSGSDRRTEAFF

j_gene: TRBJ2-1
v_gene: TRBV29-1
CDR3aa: CSGILGEPQFF

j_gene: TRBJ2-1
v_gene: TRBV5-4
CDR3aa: CASSLAGVSYNEQFF

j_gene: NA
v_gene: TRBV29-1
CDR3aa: CSVDEQEMGEQYF

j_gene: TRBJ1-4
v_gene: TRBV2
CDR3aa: CASRGTGYSLFF

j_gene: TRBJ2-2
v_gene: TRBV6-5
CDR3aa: CASSPGLATGELFF

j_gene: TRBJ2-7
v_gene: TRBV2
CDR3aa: CASSWGTPSYEQYF

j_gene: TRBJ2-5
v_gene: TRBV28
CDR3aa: CASSFLGGPGGTQYF

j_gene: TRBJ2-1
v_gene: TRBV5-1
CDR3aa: CASSSSGLYNEQFF

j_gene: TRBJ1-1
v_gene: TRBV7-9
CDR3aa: CASSSWPRTEAFF

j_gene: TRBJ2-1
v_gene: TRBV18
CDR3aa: CASSLRTGTSTDEQFF

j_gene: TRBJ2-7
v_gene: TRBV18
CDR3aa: CASSPGQREQYF

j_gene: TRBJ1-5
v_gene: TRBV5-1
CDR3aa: CASSSGVGSQPQHF

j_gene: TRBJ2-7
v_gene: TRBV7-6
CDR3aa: CASSLTDEQYF

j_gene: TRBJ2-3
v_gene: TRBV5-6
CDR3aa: CASSLGTGGTDTQYF

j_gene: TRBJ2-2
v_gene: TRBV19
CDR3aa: CASRGTTNTGELFF

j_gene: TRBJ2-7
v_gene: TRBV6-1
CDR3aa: CASSEAFGQNYEQYF

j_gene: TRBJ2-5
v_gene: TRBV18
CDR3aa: CASSQQQGEETQYF

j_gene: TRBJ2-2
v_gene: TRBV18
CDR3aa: CASSPSTARMDTGELFF

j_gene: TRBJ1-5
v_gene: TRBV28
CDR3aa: CASSLSRGQQPQHF